This entry describes one T cell receptor beta chain. Its antigen is not known. The data were produced by immunoSEQ multiplex PCR, yet TCRdb's version contains in-frame clones alone and is incomplete. Of about 110,000 clones in the sample, about 91% are singletons; the top ten hold less than 9.5%. This record belongs to a study of T cell responses to AZD1222 COVID-19 vaccine. The study's findings and limits: Spike-wide vaccine-associated CD4 TCRs dominated at 160-218 and 743-854. Recipients of AZD1222 seropositive at baseline numbered only 5 to 7. Without day 14 samples, only post-peak T cell repertoires were studied. Clonal diversity was possibly underestimated, and the donors were mostly white British, with more females.

The CDR3 is 15 residues long. The germline gives CDR1 LGHDT, CDR2 YNNKEL (reference sequence). Trimming removed 0 bases at V and 4 bases at J, with 10 bases between. This chain uses TRBV3-1 (or the pseudogene TRBV3-2) with TRBJ1-3; weak D call: TRBD1 (6 bases). This TCR was sampled from an adult in good health. The sequences come from peripheral blood, collected on day 0 of AZD1222 vaccination. CDR3 sequence reads: CASSQDSGVGNTIYF. The CDR3 DNA follows: TGTGCCAGCAGCCAAGATTCAGGGGTCGGAAACACCATATATTTT.